What follows describes a single T cell receptor (beta chain). Its cognate antigen has yet to be identified. Within one base of it there is no much larger clone, and no base qualities were kept. The sample belongs to a study of tumor-infiltrating lymphocytes in localized non-small cell lung cancer (dated by TCRdb to about 2021). Regarding the study in general: Patients whose samples were collected after neoadjuvant chemotherapy, as well as both smokers and never-smokers and several histologies, were included in the cohort. Each patient contributed resected tumor tissue and uninvolved lung tissue from the same patient, described as non-adjacent to the tumor. TCR sequencing was one of several integrated assays, alongside flow cytometry, multiplex immunofluorescence, RNA-seq, exome sequencing and proteomics, applied to the same patients. The overall ICON cohort was composed of over a hundred surgical patients with localized non-small cell lung cancer whose tumors were resected. The paired tumor versus uninvolved lung comparison of immunoSEQ T-cell fraction included 55 patients. Overall study results and their limits: Different pieces of the same tissue were used for different assays, so technical variation could not be separated from intratumor heterogeneity. Because assay coverage varied across patients depending on available tissue quantity, TCR sequencing was performed for only a subset of the cohort. TCR-derived T-cell fraction did not differ between the flow cytometry-defined immunotypes IM1 (good prognosis) and IM2 (poor prognosis). No association of tumor T-cell fraction from TCR sequencing with recurrence-free survival was found (p = 0.61). In line with immunofluorescence CD3 counts, TCRbeta sequencing supported higher T cell infiltration in tumors compared with uninvolved lung tissue.

From the cysteine up to the phenylalanine, the CDR3 has a length of 14 residues. The DNA shown is the 42-base CDR3, in frame from base 1. V and J lose 6 bases and 4 bases, and a span of 12 bases separates them. The germline V gene encodes CDR1 MNHNY and CDR2 SVGAGI (reference sequence). TCR sequencing with the immunoSEQ assay provided the T-cell fraction in tumor and uninvolved lung tissue. The authors processed their data as follows. For survival analysis, patients were split into high (upper tertile) and low (lower two tertiles) T-cell fraction groups and compared by log-rank test. A signed-rank test was used to check for differences in T-cell fraction between paired tumor and uninvolved lung. As stored in TCRdb, this immuneACCESS dataset retains in-frame rearrangements with V and J assigned. A fraction of the clones does not appear; measured against another copy, unresolved V genes explain less than half of the discrepancy, and the remainder lacks a known reason. The DNA gave D and trimming, while V, J and clone size come from that table. The sample table contains 13,000 or so clones; only one count was recorded for approximately 79% of them. Roughly an eighth of the sample comes from the top ten.

Patient enrollment in ICON started in the first half of 2016, and the final patient was enrolled in 2018. From a subcohort of 70 to 85 patients, fresh tumor and matched uninvolved tissue were collected for in-depth immune analyses, including TCR sequencing. DNA isolated from bulk tissue, without cell sorting, was used for TCR sequencing. This receptor was identified in a human donor with non-small cell lung cancer. The sequence links TRBV6-6 to TRBJ2-2, and the D gene may be TRBD2, 5 bases matching. Sequenced material: lung tumor tissue. The nucleotide sequence is TGTGCCAGCAGCCCCCCCGAGGGCACCGGGGAGCTGTTTTTT. This is translated as CASSPPEGTGELFF.